This TCR beta chain was found in a study of blood T cell repertoires in COVID-19. For the study at large: Acute and convalescent COVID-19 samples came from the United States, Italy and Spain. The cDNA or gDNA used as material had been derived from T cells, B-cell-depleted T cells, or PBMCs.

Per the study methods: Quantification of nucleated cells was approximated via reference gene primer amplification. The table came from immunoSEQ multiplex PCR; TCRdb's copy has only in-frame clones and leaves some out. V and J calls plus clone size are reproduced from that table; the DNA served to infer D and trimming. The repertoire has a few hundred thousand clones, 82% of them found once; the top ten carry 3.4%. The germline V and J ends were trimmed by 3 bases and 4 bases, with 13 bases remaining between them. CDR1 and CDR2 (germline): MRHNA, SNTAGT. The CDR3 runs 15 residues. The chain has TRBV6-4 and TRBJ2-1; D is possibly TRBD1 (7 bases). This receptor was obtained from a woman under 30 with acute or convalescent COVID-19. Sequenced sample: peripheral blood. Written as DNA, the CDR3 is TGTGCCAGCAGTGAATCAGGGGGGTCGTACAATGAGCAGTTCTTC. Amino acid sequence: CASSESGGSYNEQFF.